Presented here are 23 T cell receptor delta chains from one specimen sequenced in a study of Vδ1+ human thymocytes. Points from the study as a whole: Thymic TRG and TRD repertoires appeared highly polyclonal, with Gaussian CDR3 length distributions.

Extracted RNA was reverse transcribed into cDNA. The CDR3 regions were amplified by multiplex PCR from V-gene primers to a constant-region primer. TCRdb made new clone calls on the multiplex PCR reads using CATT. This sample has about 55,000 delta-chain clones; approximately 15% occur once, and the top ten carry 0.5% to 0.55%. These TCRs' antigens remain unknown. Material for sequencing was Vdelta1+ gamma-delta thymocytes from the thymus. Subset specified: FACS-sorted CD3+ TCRalphabeta- TCRVdelta1+ TCRVdelta2- thymocytes. The receptors stem from a boy younger than two who had congenital heart surgery.

This clone has more than one count but fewer than ten. At one boundary the junction diverges from the germline segment, which might be a read error. The chain employs TRDV1 and TRDJ1; 11 bases match TRDD3. The CDR3 sequence is 17 residues long. Germline values: CDR1 TSWWSYY, CDR2 QGS. CDR3 sequence reads: CALGLPSPWGILDELIF. In DNA form, the CDR3 reads TGTGCTCTTGGGCTACCTTCCCCCTGGGGGATACTCGATGAACTCATCTTT.

This clone was detected only a few times. This chain joins TRDV1 and TRDJ1; 9 positions match TRDD3. This CDR3 is 16 amino acids long. J lost 3 bases, V lost 5 bases, and 10 bases had no gene match. Germline CDR1 reads TSWWSYY; CDR2 reads QGS. The CDR3 is CALGPPGIRSADKLIF. In nucleotides, the CDR3 is TGTGCTCTTGGGCCCCCGGGGATACGCTCGGCCGATAAACTCATCTTT.

This clone was observed a few times. V is TRDV1 and J is TRDJ1, with TRDD3 matching over 11 bases. J lost 2 bases, V lost 5 bases, and 13 bases had no gene match. There are 18 residues in the CDR3. Germline V CDR1 and CDR2: TSWWSYY, QGS. The DNA of the CDR3 is TGTGCTCTTGGGCGCCGGGCTCACTGGGGGATAGGGACCGATAAACTCATCTTT. Translating gives CALGRRAHWGIGTDKLIF.

V gene TRDV1 combines with J gene TRDJ1; D is possibly TRDD2 (7 bases). The CDR3 sequence is 24 residues long. Germline V gene data show CDR1 as TSWWSYY and CDR2 as QGS. Trimming took off 0 bases at V and 6 bases at J, with 41 bases between the two ends. CDR3 sequence reads: CALGELERLPLFFYPGDFGYKLIF. CDR3 bases: TGTGCTCTTGGGGAACTAGAACGCCTTCCTCTTTTCTTTTATCCTGGGGATTTTGGTTATAAACTCATCTTT.

This chain joins TRDV1 and TRDJ1, with D maybe TRDD3 (6 bases). The CDR3 extends over 19 amino acids. V was clipped by 1 base and J by 1 base, with 22 bases between them. CDR1 and CDR2 (germline): TSWWSYY, QGS. In nucleotides, the CDR3 is TGTGCTCTTGGGGAACCTTCCATACCTCCGGGGGGACCCACCGATAAACTCATCTTT. Translated, it gives CALGEPSIPPGGPTDKLIF.

This clone was counted between two and nine times. The genes are TRDV1 and TRDJ1, with 10 bases aligning to TRDD3. Trimming at V came to 5 bases and at J to 0 bases, leaving 21 bases not matched to a gene. This CDR3 contains 21 residues. Germline V gene lookup returns CDR1 TSWWSYY and CDR2 QGS. CDR3 in DNA: TGTGCTCTTGGGCTCCCACGAACCCGGGGGATACGCCGAAGGAACACCGATAAACTCATCTTT. Amino acid sequence: CALGLPRTRGIRRRNTDKLIF.

This clone was recorded a few times. V gene TRDV1 combines with J gene TRDJ1; 9 nucleotides align to TRDD3. The V gene end was trimmed by 4 bases and the J gene end by 0 bases; junction bases not matched to a gene: 9. In germline, CDR1 is TSWWSYY, CDR2 QGS. The CDR3 length is 17 residues. The CDR3 region is CALGVPRGIPYTDKLIF. In DNA, the CDR3 is TGTGCTCTTGGGGTACCCAGGGGGATACCGTACACCGATAAACTCATCTTT.

This clone has only a few counts. The J gene is TRDJ1, the V gene TRDV1; 9 bases fit TRDD3. Unmatched junction bases numbered 24, after V lost 1 base and J lost 0 bases. CDR1 TSWWSYY and CDR2 QGS come from the germline V gene. The CDR3 has 23 residues. DNA for the CDR3: TGTGCTCTTGGGGAACGAGCGGCCTTCCCTTGGGGATACGGGAACGGGTACACCGATAAACTCATCTTT. Amino acids: CALGERAAFPWGYGNGYTDKLIF.

This rearrangement joins TRDV1 to TRDJ1; 7 positions agree with TRDD3. The germline V gene has CDR1 TSWWSYY and CDR2 QGS. The CDR3 runs 26 residues. V was pared by 8 bases and J by 2 bases, with 44 bases of the junction left unmatched. The CDR3 protein is CALTPSQWGGIVVGDRLGWRTDKLIF. The CDR3 nucleotides read TGTGCTCTTACCCCCTCCCAATGGGGGGGTATAGTAGTGGGGGACCGGCTTGGCTGGCGTACCGATAAACTCATCTTT.

The genes are TRDV1 and TRDJ1, with D maybe TRDD3 (6 bases). The CDR3 consists of 16 residues. The ends were cut back, 4 bases at V and 2 bases at J, with 17 bases in the middle. The germline CDR1 and CDR2 sequences are TSWWSYY and QGS. The CDR3 loop is CALGVQIPLGTDKLIF. CDR3 coding DNA: TGTGCTCTTGGGGTCCAAATACCCCTGGGGACCGATAAACTCATCTTT.

This clone was counted a few times. The chain uses TRDV1 and TRDJ1, with D perhaps TRDD3 (7 bases). The germline V gene has CDR1 TSWWSYY and CDR2 QGS. V was clipped by 2 bases and J by 2 bases, with 42 bases between them. CDR3 length: 25 residues. The DNA of the CDR3 is TGTGCTCTTGGGGAATCCCCCTTCCCCCGAGGGGGATTCGAGGTAGGCCCGCGTAAAACCGATAAACTCATCTTT. Translating gives CALGESPFPRGGFEVGPRKTDKLIF.

This clone was counted between two and nine times. Compared with germline, one end of the junction differs, possibly owing to a read error. This chain uses TRDV1 with TRDJ1; 9 bases map to TRDD3. Germline V gene data show CDR1 as TSWWSYY and CDR2 as QGS. This CDR3 region has 19 residues. CDR3 DNA sequence: TGTGCCCTTGGGGAACGGTTTGAATGGGGGATAAAGAAGACCGATAAACTCATCTTT. Its translation is CALGERFEWGIKKTDKLIF.

This clone has only a few counts. The chain uses TRDV1 and TRDJ1, with 8 bases identical to TRDD2. The germline V gene has CDR1 TSWWSYY and CDR2 QGS. This CDR3 comprises 19 residues. With 6 bases clipped from V and 3 bases from J, the junction kept 21 bases outside the gene matches. The CDR3 DNA reads TGTGCTCTTGGTGGCTACTTCCTACACTTTATCGGGGGACCCGATAAACTCATCTTT. This sequence encodes CALGGYFLHFIGGPDKLIF.

This clone was seen only a few times. A junction boundary mismatches the germline segment, possibly from a read error. In the same sample, other DNA sequences code for this CDR3. The rearrangement uses TRDV1 and TRDJ1, with 10 positions matching TRDD3. CDR1 is TSWWSYY and CDR2 is QGS in the germline V gene. This CDR3 spans 19 amino acids. CDR3 in amino acids: CALGERPDPGDTFSHKLIF. The CDR3 DNA is TGTGCTCTTGGGGAACGTCCCGACCCGGGGGATACGTTCTCCCATAAACTCATCTTC.

This sequence joins TRDV1 and TRDJ1, with 7 nucleotides matching TRDD3. Germline lookup yields CDR1 TSWWSYY and CDR2 QGS. Trimming at V came to 0 bases and at J to 2 bases, leaving 6 bases not matched to a gene. CDR3 length: 16 residues. CDR3 coding DNA: TGTGCTCTTGGGGAACTATCCCCGGGGGATACCGATAAACTCATCTTT. It yields the protein CALGELSPGDTDKLIF.

V is TRDV1 and J is TRDJ1; 8 bases match TRDD3. The V gene's germline CDR1 is TSWWSYY and CDR2 QGS. V shed 2 bases, J shed 5 bases, and the junction held 22 bases outside the gene matches. This CDR3 is 20 amino acids long. This CDR3 reads CALGESILGYWGRTSDKLIF. CDR3 coding DNA: TGTGCTCTTGGGGAATCTATCTTGGGCTACTGGGGGCGAACCTCTGATAAACTCATCTTT.

The genes are TRDV1 and TRDJ1; 9 nucleotides match TRDD2. CDR1 is TSWWSYY, CDR2 QGS, per germline. This CDR3 has 17 amino acids. V gave up 2 bases and J gave up 3 bases; unmatched junction bases: 10. The CDR3 DNA sequence: TGTGCTCTTGGGGAATTAAGGCCCTTCCTACACGCCGATAAACTCATCTTT. It translates to CALGELRPFLHADKLIF.

This clone was picked up a small number of times. This chain links TRDV1 with TRDJ1; 7 nucleotides agree with TRDD3. There are 19 residues in the CDR3. CDR1 and CDR2 from the germline V gene are TSWWSYY and QGS. J lost 0 bases, V lost 2 bases, and 15 bases had no gene match. As DNA, the CDR3 is TGTGCTCTTGGGGAATTAGTTAATGGGGGGATCCTTTACACCGATAAACTCATCTTT. This encodes CALGELVNGGILYTDKLIF.

This clone was seen only a few times. The gene calls are TRDV1 and TRDJ1, with TRDD2 as a possible D gene (5 bases). Deletions cut 3 bases from V and 2 bases from J, with 31 bases between. Germline V lookup: CDR1 TSWWSYY, CDR2 QGS. The CDR3 totals 21 residues. Written as DNA, the CDR3 is TGTGCTCTTGGGGACGGGACCCCCCGCCTACGTTCGGTGATGGGTACCGATAAACTCATCTTT. Protein product: CALGDGTPRLRSVMGTDKLIF.

The sample holds a few counts of this clone. The gene calls are TRDV1 and TRDJ1; 7 bases are a match to TRDD3. J lost 4 bases, V lost 1 base, and 12 bases had no gene match. CDR1 and CDR2 from the germline V gene are TSWWSYY and QGS. The CDR3 totals 17 residues. This CDR3 reads CALGEPSVGDINDKLIF. The CDR3 DNA reads as TGTGCTCTTGGGGAACCCTCCGTCGGGGATATAAACGATAAACTCATCTTT.

This clone showed up just a few times. The chain links TRDV1 to TRDJ1; a weak D match, TRDD2 (6 bases). Trimming removed 2 bases from V and 1 base from J, with 17 bases in between. The CDR3 spans 17 residues. Germline loops: CDR1 TSWWSYY, CDR2 QGS. The DNA of the CDR3 is TGTGCTCTTGGGGAAGGTCCTTCCGTGACGGTCACCGATAAACTCATCTTT. It encodes CALGEGPSVTVTDKLIF.

This clone was observed a few times. The chain links TRDV1 to TRDJ1; D gene uncertain. The V end lost 2 bases, the J end lost 0 bases, and 22 bases lay between the germline ends. The CDR3 extends over 19 amino acids. Germline loops: CDR1 TSWWSYY, CDR2 QGS. The CDR3 region has the DNA TGTGCTCTTGGGGAAATCCAGGGCGACCCACGCACCTACACCGATAAACTCATCTTT. Translating it yields CALGEIQGDPRTYTDKLIF.

This clone was recorded a few times. This chain connects TRDV1 to TRDJ1; 13 nucleotides line up with TRDD3. The length of the CDR3 is 26 residues. V shed 4 bases and J 1 base; nucleotides not matched to a gene: 33. The germline V gene encodes CDR1 TSWWSYY and CDR2 QGS. The CDR3 region is CALGASTTPLVLGDTQRSGATDKLIF. CDR3 DNA sequence: TGTGCTCTTGGGGCATCCACCACTCCGCTGGTACTGGGGGATACGCAAAGGAGCGGGGCCACCGATAAACTCATCTTT.